Listed here is a single TCR beta chain. What it binds is not known. Each sample's cDNA came from eight separate reactions. UMIs that had a 6-nucleotide sample barcode were put in using template switching. From the 5' RACE reads, TCRdb lists one entry per CDR3 protein and no DNA. Its table lists about 380,000 distinct CDR3 sequences. This entry is derived from a study of monozygotic twins with inflammatory bowel disease. Study-wide results and caveats: Fewer shared clonotypes with others were found in IBD patients than in healthy twins, especially with disease activity. The data offered no way to tell different T cell subtypes apart.

Looked up from germline, CDR1 is LNHDA and CDR2 is SQIVND (reference sequence). This CDR3 has 15 amino acids. This rearrangement joins TRBV19 to TRBJ1-1. This TCR derives from a human donor with ulcerative colitis or Crohn's disease, or a healthy co-twin of an affected twin (not recorded which). The sample consisted of blood. CDR3 residues: CASSTSGRGPTEAFF.